This is a list of T cell receptor beta chains from one sample in a study of shared clonotypes between healthy human individuals. This table comes from immunoSEQ multiplex PCR, and its TCRdb copy is limited to in-frame clones, with some not included. In the table there are about 980,000 clones, around three quarters of which are singletons. Sequenced material: memory CD4+ T cells sorted from blood. These receptors all stem from a young man in good health. CDR3s leave out the opening cysteine and the closing phenylalanine or tryptophan. Rows give clone size only sometimes, using once, few, many, or a class for an expanded clone.

CDR3,J,size,V
ASSVSSEAPKAF,TRBJ1-1,.,TRBV9
ASSLTGANNQPQH,TRBJ1-5,.,TRBV28
ASSLDSYGYT,TRBJ1-2,.,TRBV6-5
ASSLQGTPYNEQF,TRBJ2-1,.,TRBV7-2
ASSLAQRNDYSNQPQH,TRBJ1-5,.,TRBV5-6
ASSYQGRVATEAF,TRBJ1-1,.,TRBV6-5
ASSLSGGDYNEQF,TRBJ2-1,.,TRBV28
ASSRRDEQF,TRBJ2-1,.,TRBV7-2
ASSKPQGGQY,TRBJ2-7,.,TRBV6-5
ASSPGLAGGNAQETQY,TRBJ2-5,.,TRBV9
ASSQITGGTNEKLF,TRBJ1-4,few,TRBV28
ASRDKEAF,TRBJ1-1,.,TRBV6-6
ASSVGTGGDTQY,TRBJ2-3,.,TRBV5-1
ASSLNGGNSPLH,TRBJ1-6,once,TRBV5-5
ASSMTGTYEQY,TRBJ2-7,.,TRBV5-1
ASSLGGSNSPLH,TRBJ1-6,.,TRBV5-1
ASSPGVSNTEAF,TRBJ1-1,.,TRBV18
ASTPDRASQYRNQPQH,TRBJ1-5,.,TRBV19
ASSGQGASPLH,TRBJ1-6,.,TRBV9
ASSEVGWGGADEKLF,TRBJ1-4,few,TRBV2
ASSLIRSNGQY,TRBJ2-7,.,TRBV11-2
ASSVTGVNTEAF,TRBJ1-1,.,TRBV5-4